Listed below are T cell receptor beta chains from one sample, sequenced in a study of patients and donors after allogeneic stem cell transplantation. TCRdb re-derived calls from the RT-PCR reads in MiXCR, one entry per CDR3 protein. Counted here are about 960,000 distinct CDR3 sequences, more than 15% occurring once; the ten biggest clones make up around 5.5%. Sequencing was done on a sample of blood, either unsorted or a sorted T cell fraction (not recorded which). Source of these receptors: a human donor who was either an allogeneic HSCT recipient or a stem cell or donor lymphocyte infusion donor (not recorded which). It is not recorded whose cells these are; they may come from a transplant donor. CDR3s include the opening cysteine and the closing phenylalanine or tryptophan. The D gene is left open where the match is weak. Size tells how often a clone was seen (once, few, many) or the class of an expanded clone, and some rows leave it out.

D gene: TRBD2
clone size: NA
V gene: TRBV4-2
J gene: TRBJ2-1
CDR3 DNA: TGTGCCAGCAGCCAAGGGGATTTGGGACTAGCGGTCTACAATGAGCAGTTCTTC
CDR3 protein: CASSQGDLGLAVYNEQFF

D gene: TRBD1
clone size: NA
V gene: TRBV12-3/TRBV12-4
J gene: TRBJ1-1
CDR3 DNA: TGTGCCAGCTCAGGGGGGGGGCGGAAGGTCACTGAAGCTTTCTTT
CDR3 protein: CASSGGGRKVTEAFF

D gene: NA
clone size: NA
V gene: TRBV7-3
J gene: TRBJ2-1
CDR3 DNA: TGTGCCAGCAGCCTGGACATTCTCTCCTACAATGAGCAGTTCTTC
CDR3 protein: CASSLDILSYNEQFF

D gene: TRBD1
clone size: NA
V gene: TRBV2
J gene: TRBJ1-1
CDR3 DNA: TGTGCCAGCACCTCACAGGGGGGGATCGCTTTCTTT
CDR3 protein: CASTSQGGIAFF

D gene: NA
clone size: NA
V gene: TRBV25-1
J gene: TRBJ1-2
CDR3 DNA: TGTGCCAGCAGTGAATTTATGGCAGCTCAGGGCTACACCTTC
CDR3 protein: CASSEFMAAQGYTF

D gene: NA
clone size: few
V gene: TRBV9
J gene: TRBJ2-7
CDR3 DNA: TGTGCCAGCAGCCCCTTTTCGGGGGGCAACGAGCAGTACTTC
CDR3 protein: CASSPFSGGNEQYF

D gene: NA
clone size: NA
V gene: TRBV5-1
J gene: TRBJ1-5
CDR3 DNA: TGCGCCAGCAGCTTGGAGTCTCCCTCCAATCAGCCCCAGCATTTT
CDR3 protein: CASSLESPSNQPQHF

D gene: NA
clone size: few
V gene: TRBV6-2/TRBV6-3
J gene: TRBJ2-7
CDR3 DNA: TGTGCCAGCAGGGCTGTCTACGAGCAGTACTTC
CDR3 protein: CASRAVYEQYF

D gene: TRBD2
clone size: NA
V gene: TRBV20-1
J gene: TRBJ2-7
CDR3 DNA: TGCAGTGCTAGAGGCGAAGGACTAGCCTACGAGCAGTACTTC
CDR3 protein: CSARGEGLAYEQYF

D gene: TRBD2
clone size: NA
V gene: TRBV5-1
J gene: TRBJ2-2
CDR3 DNA: TGCGCCAGCAGCTTAAGACTAGCGGGAGAACTCGGGGAGCTGTTTTTT
CDR3 protein: CASSLRLAGELGELFF